The sequence of this T cell receptor beta chain was determined in a study of blood T cell repertoires in COVID-19. Overall study context: The United States, Italy and Spain supplied acute and convalescent COVID-19 samples.

The method was immunoSEQ multiplex PCR; TCRdb's version includes in-frame clones alone and lacks a portion of them. The sample lists 300,000 to 400,000 clones; approximately 87% were seen once. The V gene end was trimmed by 3 bases and the J gene end by 0 bases; junction bases not matched to a gene: 3. This CDR3 is 15 amino acids long. Germline assignment: CDR1 ENHRY and CDR2 SYGVKD. The rearrangement uses TRBV10-3 and TRBJ2-7; 9 bases map to TRBD2. The sequence came from a woman in her forties or fifties with COVID-19, enrolled during active disease. The specimen was peripheral blood. CDR3 amino acids: CAISDASGDSYEQYF. In DNA form, the CDR3 reads TGTGCCATCAGTGATGCTAGCGGGGACTCCTACGAGCAGTACTTC.